This T cell receptor (beta chain) emerged from a study of cytomegalovirus exposure and HLA in healthy donors. Study-level background: Earlier findings included roughly 120 million unique TCR beta sequences obtained from around 180 million T cells. Around 80 million unique TCRs from HLA-typed donors were held in an early data release.

Study conclusions and caveats: Later on, analysis showed that most CMV-associated TCR beta chains appeared to be HLA-restricted. Cytomegalovirus association was assigned to about 150 TCR beta chains.

Comment on this clone: The antigen is unknown.

The study ran its PCR with 60 Vbeta and 13 Jbeta primers. Profiling relied on immunoSEQ multiplex PCR, and the TCRdb table lists in-frame clones only, not all of them. The repertoire consists of roughly 130,000 clones, with roughly 78% occurring once and the leading ten covering over 2.5%. The ends were cut back, 1 base at V and 1 base at J, with 5 bases in the middle. Germline CDR1 is SGHKS and CDR2 is YYEKEE (reference sequence). The CDR3 is made up of 13 amino acids. The sequenced sample was PBMCs. This TCR was recovered from a male donor in good health and CMV-seronegative. The chain uses TRBV5-5 and TRBJ1-1; D is unresolved. The CDR3 protein is CASSLYWNTEAFF. CDR3 nucleotide sequence: TGTGCCAGCAGCTTGTATTGGAACACTGAAGCTTTCTTT.